The 27 T cell receptor beta chains presented below share a single source sample, sequenced in a study of STAT5B mutations in CD4+ large granular lymphocyte leukemia. Measured with immunoSEQ multiplex PCR; TCRdb has only the in-frame clones, and not every one. The profile covers around 25,000 clones, with around 72% appearing a single time and around 0.65% taken by the ten largest. The specimen sequenced was CD4+ T cells from blood buffy coats. Source of these receptors: a human donor in good health.

The rearrangement joins TRBV18 to TRBJ2-3; TRBD2 might be the D (6 bases). V was trimmed by 3 bases and J by 4 bases, leaving 26 bases between them. The CDR3 loop spans 19 amino acids. Germline V gives CDR1 KGHSH, CDR2 LQKENI. The CDR3 DNA reads TGTGCCAGCTCACCGGGAGGTCCGCAAAGGGTTAGGGTTGCAGATACGCAGTATTTT. It is translated as CASSPGGPQRVRVADTQYF.

V and J are TRBV9 and TRBJ2-1; TRBD2 matches at 8 bases. With V trimmed by 0 bases and J by 7 bases, 6 bases remained unmatched. Per germline, CDR1 SGDLS and CDR2 YYNGEE. CDR3 size: 15 residues. CDR3 in DNA: TGTGCCAGCAGCGTAGCGGGGGGGGCGATAAATGAGCAGTTCTTC. It encodes CASSVAGGAINEQFF.

This rearrangement joins TRBV9 to TRBJ1-1; 7 bases align to TRBD1. Trimming took 0 bases from V and 9 from J; bases not matched to a gene: 11. The CDR3 has 15 amino acids. CDR1 is SGDLS, CDR2 YYNGEE, per germline. The CDR3 here is CASSVDQTSGGQAFF. CDR3 DNA: TGTGCCAGCAGCGTAGACCAAACCTCAGGGGGACAAGCTTTCTTT.

The chain joins TRBV18 to TRBJ2-7, with D possibly matching TRBD2 (5 bases). The V end was cut by 2 bases, the J end by 3 bases, with 17 bases between. Germline assignment: CDR1 KGHSH and CDR2 LQKENI. CDR3 size: 16 residues. This CDR3 reads CASSPGSAGIHYEQYF. The CDR3 DNA reads TGTGCCAGCTCACCAGGATCGGCCGGGATTCACTACGAGCAGTACTTC.

This clone was seen more than once but under ten times. The chain couples TRBV19 to TRBJ2-2; D call uncertain. V was clipped by 10 bases and J by 3 bases, with 12 bases between them. The V gene's germline CDR1 is LNHDA and CDR2 SQIVND (reference sequence). The CDR3 is made up of 13 amino acids. Here the CDR3 DNA reads TGTGCCACGGACCCCGAGGACACCGGGGAGCTGTTTTTT. It translates to CATDPEDTGELFF. Using reference TRBV19 and TRBJ2-2 for the parts outside the CDR3, the full variable domain is DGGITQSPKYLFRKEGQNVTLSCEQNLNHDAMYWYRQDPGQGLRLIYYSQIVNDFQKGDIAEGYSVSREKKESFPLTVTSAQKNPTAFYLCATDPEDTGELFFGEGSRLTVL.

The chain has TRBV2 and TRBJ1-5, with a weak D call TRBD1 (5 bases). The ends were cut back, 3 bases at V and 0 bases at J, with 6 bases in the middle. The CDR3 contains 14 residues. Per germline, CDR1 SNHLY and CDR2 FYNNEI. The CDR3 DNA reads as TGTGCCAGCAGTGACAGGGATAGCAATCAGCCCCAGCATTTT. This sequence encodes CASSDRDSNQPQHF.

The chain links TRBV4-3 to TRBJ2-7; 8 bases fit TRBD1. Germline V gene lookup returns CDR1 LGHNA and CDR2 YSLEER. V lost 0 bases and J lost 8; bases outside the gene matches: 6. This CDR3 has 14 residues. In nucleotides, the CDR3 is TGCGCCAGCAGCCAAGATCCAGGACAGGGCAAGCAGTACTTC. This codes for CASSQDPGQGKQYF.

The chain combines TRBV11-3 with TRBJ2-3; D is ambiguous. CDR1 is SGHNT, CDR2 YENEEA, per germline. V lost 4 bases, J lost 2 bases, and 4 bases lay in between. This CDR3 region has 12 residues. CDR3 loop: CASSSFTDTQYF. CDR3 in DNA: TGTGCCAGCAGCTCATTCACAGATACGCAGTATTTT.

The chain couples TRBV4-3 to TRBJ1-2; TRBD1 agrees at 7 bases. V was pared by 4 bases and J by 1 base, with 6 bases of the junction left unmatched. The CDR3 length is 15 residues. CDR1 is LGHNA, CDR2 YSLEER, per germline. DNA for the CDR3: TGCGCCAGCAGCCTCCAGAGACAGGGTAACTATGGCTACACCTTC. It codes for CASSLQRQGNYGYTF.

This clone has a single count. This sequence joins TRBV5-6 and TRBJ2-7; D is undetermined. Trimming pared 4 bases from V and 3 bases from J, leaving 11 bases between. This CDR3 is 13 amino acids long. Germline lookup yields CDR1 SGHDT and CDR2 YYEEEE. In nucleotides, the CDR3 is TGTGCCAGCAGCCGTCCTCCTCTCTACGAGCAGTACTTC. Translating gives CASSRPPLYEQYF.

The chain carries TRBV5-4 and TRBJ1-1; no definite D call. Between the trimmed V and J ends, which lost 1 base and 1 base, there was a span of 8 bases. Per germline, CDR1 SGHNT and CDR2 YYREEE (reference sequence). CDR3 length equals 14 residues. CDR3 DNA sequence: TGTGCCAGCAGCTTGAGGGTTGGGAACACTGAAGCTTTCTTT. Its protein is CASSLRVGNTEAFF.

DNA of the CDR3: TGTGCCAGCATCGGCAGGGGGTTCACTGAAGCTTTCTTT. Translated: CASIGRGFTEAFF. The chain recombines TRBV27 with TRBJ1-1; 7 bases map to TRBD1. Trimming removed 7 bases from V and 4 bases from J; junction bases left unmatched: 6. CDR1 is MNHEY, CDR2 SMNVEV, per germline (reference sequence). The CDR3 covers 13 residues.

The V gene is TRBV6-1, the J gene TRBJ1-5; D may be TRBD1 (6 bases). The CDR3 loop spans 15 amino acids. Trimming removed 6 bases from V and 0 bases from J, with 12 bases in between. CDR1 is MNHNS, CDR2 SASEGT, per germline. CDR3 sequence reads: CASSRDIYSNQPQHF. In DNA, the CDR3 is TGTGCCAGCAGCCGGGACATCTATAGCAATCAGCCCCAGCATTTT.

The rearrangement joins TRBV7-9 to TRBJ2-1; 7 nucleotides line up with TRBD2. CDR3 length: 13 amino acids. The V gene's germline CDR1 is SEHNR and CDR2 FQNEAQ (reference sequence). Trimming took 7 bases from V and 8 from J; bases not matched to a gene: 8. CDR3 sequence (DNA): TGTGCCAGCATCCCCCGAGGGAGGGATGAGCAGTTCTTC. Translated, it gives CASIPRGRDEQFF.

The chain has TRBV12-5 and TRBJ1-1; weak D call: TRBD1 (5 bases). Germline V CDR1 and CDR2: LGHNT, FRNRAP. Trimming pared 1 base from V and 4 bases from J, leaving 10 bases between. The CDR3 runs to 14 residues. The CDR3 DNA reads as TGTGCTAGTGGTTTGGAGGGGTTTGGCACTGAAGCTTTCTTT. As protein: CASGLEGFGTEAFF.

About this clone: The sample contains more than one DNA sequence encoding this CDR3. The chain joins TRBV4-3 to TRBJ1-5; no reliable D call. The CDR3 runs 18 residues. V gave up 0 bases and J gave up 5 bases, with 20 bases separating them. The V gene's germline CDR1 is LGHNA and CDR2 YSLEER. CDR3 coding DNA: TGCGCCAGCAGCCAAGAGGTGAATCGAGAGTGGGTTGATCAGCCCCAGCATTTT. It translates to CASSQEVNREWVDQPQHF.

V is TRBV28 and J is TRBJ1-3; no clear D. V was trimmed by 3 bases and J by 1 base, leaving 10 bases between them. The CDR3 is made up of 15 amino acids. CDR1 and CDR2 (germline): MDHEN, SYDVKM. CDR3: CASSFWWQSGNTIYF. The CDR3 DNA reads TGTGCCAGCAGTTTCTGGTGGCAATCTGGAAACACCATATATTTT.

This clone was detected only once. The CDR3 is CASSVSPDNEQFF. The CDR3 DNA reads TGTGCCAGCAGCGTATCCCCGGACAATGAGCAGTTCTTC. The V gene is TRBV9, the J gene TRBJ2-1, with D hard to call. Looked up from germline, CDR1 is SGDLS and CDR2 is YYNGEE. The CDR3 is 13 residues long. The V end was cut by 1 base, the J end by 5 bases, with 7 bases between. Full variable domain (missing parts from reference TRBV9 and TRBJ2-1): DSGVTQTPKHLITATGQRVTLRCSPRSGDLSVYWYQQSLDQGLQFLIQYYNGEERAKGNILERFSAQQFPDLHSELNLSSLELGDSALYFCASSVSPDNEQFFGPGTRLTVL.

The CDR3 here is CASYSSYEQYF. The CDR3 DNA sequence: TGTGCCAGCTACAGCAGCTACGAGCAGTACTTC. The chain couples TRBV6-5 to TRBJ2-7; D uncertain. The CDR3 runs 11 residues. CDR1 is MNHEY and CDR2 is SVGAGI in the germline V gene. V dropped 8 bases and J dropped 3 bases, with 8 bases sitting between them.

The rearrangement uses TRBV28 and TRBJ1-5; D might be TRBD1 (6 bases). Germline V gene sequence: CDR1 MDHEN, CDR2 SYDVKM. V was pared by 7 bases and J by 0 bases, with 19 bases between. The CDR3 extends over 17 amino acids. The CDR3 protein is CASKTIGTHYSNQPQHF. The CDR3 DNA sequence: TGTGCCAGCAAGACGATCGGGACACATTATAGCAATCAGCCCCAGCATTTT. The full variable domain, with the rest looked up from reference TRBV28 and TRBJ1-5, is DVKVTQSSRYLVKRTGEKVFLECVQDMDHENMFWYRQDPGLGLRLIYFSYDVKMKEKGDIPEGYSVSREKKERFSLILESASTNQTSMYLCASKTIGTHYSNQPQHFGDGTRLSIL.

The chain combines TRBV7-9 with TRBJ1-5; 8 nucleotides align to TRBD1. Trimming at V came to 3 bases and at J to 6 bases, leaving 10 bases not matched to a gene. The germline V gene has CDR1 SEHNR and CDR2 FQNEAQ (reference sequence). This CDR3 spans 16 amino acids. The CDR3: CASSFYSGGVPQPQHF. CDR3 DNA: TGTGCCAGCAGCTTTTACTCAGGGGGCGTTCCTCAGCCCCAGCATTTT.

The chain uses TRBV5-1 and TRBJ1-4; D is unresolved. Trimming stripped 5 bases from V and 4 bases from J, with 3 bases between. Germline lookup yields CDR1 SGHRS and CDR2 YFSETQ. This CDR3 spans 11 amino acids. The CDR3 DNA reads as TGCGCCAGCAGACTTAATGAAAAACTGTTTTTT. Its translation is CASRLNEKLFF.

The V gene is TRBV19, the J gene TRBJ1-1; the match to TRBD1 covers 9 bases. The V gene's germline CDR1 is LNHDA and CDR2 SQIVND (reference sequence). The CDR3 contains 14 residues. Trimming took 10 bases from V and 4 from J; bases not matched to a gene: 10. The CDR3 coding sequence is TGTGCCACCAGCTCGACAGGGGGGGTCACTGAAGCTTTCTTT. It codes for CATSSTGGVTEAFF.

This chain joins TRBV5-1 and TRBJ1-6, with D unresolved. Germline V gene lookup returns CDR1 SGHRS and CDR2 YFSETQ. V was pared by 0 bases and J by 0 bases, with 7 bases between. This CDR3 comprises 16 residues. CDR3 bases: TGCGCCAGCAGCTTGGCCGAAAGCTCCTATAATTCACCCCTCCACTTT. As protein: CASSLAESSYNSPLHF.

The rearrangement links TRBV10-3 to TRBJ2-1; 13 nucleotides agree with TRBD2. The CDR3 length is 15 residues. V gave up 6 bases and J gave up 9 bases; unmatched junction bases: 8. The germline V gene encodes CDR1 ENHRY and CDR2 SYGVKD. Here the CDR3 DNA reads TGTGCCATCAGCCCAACTAGCGGGGGGGCGGGTGAGCAGTTCTTC. Amino acids: CAISPTSGGAGEQFF.

Comment on this clone: An end of the junction does not agree with germline; a read error may underlie this. This chain joins TRBV7-7 and TRBJ2-1, with D perhaps matching TRBD2 (7 bases). CDR3 length: 15 amino acids. Germline V CDR1 and CDR2: SSHAT, FNYEAQ (reference sequence). CDR3 nucleotide sequence: TGTGCTAGCAGCTTAAGCTGGGGGGGGGCGAATGAGCAGTTCTTC. Residues: CASSLSWGGANEQFF.

V usage is TRBV4-2 and J usage is TRBJ2-5; D is possibly TRBD1 (5 bases). Germline lookup yields CDR1 LGHNA and CDR2 YNFKEQ. V dropped 1 base and J dropped 5 bases, with 11 bases sitting between them. This CDR3 is built from 14 residues. Here the CDR3 DNA reads TGTGCCAGCAGCCAAGGGCAGGGCCGGGAGACCCAGTACTTC. It encodes CASSQGQGRETQYF.